This T cell receptor (beta chain) was identified during a study of cytomegalovirus exposure and HLA in healthy donors. Primers included in the PCR were 60 Vbeta and 13 Jbeta primers. Data came from immunoSEQ multiplex PCR; TCRdb stores just in-frame clones and leaves some out. The repertoire includes fewer than 350,000 clones, about 90% of them detected once, and about 2% sits in the top ten. The CDR3 consists of 14 residues. V was pared by 6 bases and J by 11 bases, with 20 bases between. Germline CDR1 is LNHDA and CDR2 is SQIVND (reference sequence). This chain joins TRBV19 and TRBJ1-5; TRBD1 is a possible D gene (5 bases). Material: PBMCs. This sequence was found in a young woman in good health and CMV-seronegative. CDR3 residues: CASSPGGTALAQHF. CDR3 DNA: TGTGCCAGTAGCCCTGGGGGGACTGCCTTGGCCCAGCATTTT. Full variable domain (rest looked up from reference TRBV19 and TRBJ1-5): DGGITQSPKYLFRKEGQNVTLSCEQNLNHDAMYWYRQDPGQGLRLIYYSQIVNDFQKGDIAEGYSVSREKKESFPLTVTSAQKNPTAFYLCASSPGGTALAQHFGDGTRLSIL.